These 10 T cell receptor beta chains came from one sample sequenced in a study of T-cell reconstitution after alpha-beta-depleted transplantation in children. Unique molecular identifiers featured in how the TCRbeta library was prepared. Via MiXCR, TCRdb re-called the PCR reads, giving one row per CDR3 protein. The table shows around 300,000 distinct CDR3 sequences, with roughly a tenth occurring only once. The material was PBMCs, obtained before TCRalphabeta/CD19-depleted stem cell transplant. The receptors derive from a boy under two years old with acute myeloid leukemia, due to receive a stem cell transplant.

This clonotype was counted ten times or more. CDR3 DNA sequence: TGTGCCACCAGTCCCCGGGACGACTACAATGAGCAGTTCTTC. Translating it yields CATSPRDDYNEQFF. The V gene is TRBV24-1, the J gene TRBJ2-1; perhaps D is TRBD1 or TRBD2 (5 bases each). The CDR3 extends over 14 amino acids. V lost 6 bases and J lost 3, with 11 bases in between. Germline V gene lookup returns CDR1 KGHDR and CDR2 SFDVKD.

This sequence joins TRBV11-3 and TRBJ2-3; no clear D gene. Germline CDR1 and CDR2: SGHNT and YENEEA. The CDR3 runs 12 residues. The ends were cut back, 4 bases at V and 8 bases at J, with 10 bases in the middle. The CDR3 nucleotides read TGTGCCAGCAGCTCCGGACGGACTACGCAGTATTTT. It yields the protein CASSSGRTTQYF.

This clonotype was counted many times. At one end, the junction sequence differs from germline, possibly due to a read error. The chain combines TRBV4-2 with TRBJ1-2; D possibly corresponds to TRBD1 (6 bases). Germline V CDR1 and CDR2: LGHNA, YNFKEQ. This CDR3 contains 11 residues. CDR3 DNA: TGTGCCAGCAGCCAAGAGACAGGCCGCGCCTTC. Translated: CASSQETGRAF.

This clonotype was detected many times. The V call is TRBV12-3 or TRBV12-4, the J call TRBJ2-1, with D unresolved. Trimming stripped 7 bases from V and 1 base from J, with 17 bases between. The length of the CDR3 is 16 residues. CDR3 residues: CASTPFRTHSYNEQFF. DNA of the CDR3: TGTGCCAGCACCCCCTTTCGGACCCATTCCTACAATGAGCAGTTCTTC.

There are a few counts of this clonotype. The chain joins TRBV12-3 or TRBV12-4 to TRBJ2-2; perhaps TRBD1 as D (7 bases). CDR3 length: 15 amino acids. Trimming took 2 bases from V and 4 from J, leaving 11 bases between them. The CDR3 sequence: CASSLQQGGTGELFF. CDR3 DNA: TGTGCCAGCAGTTTACAGCAGGGGGGCACCGGGGAGCTGTTTTTT.

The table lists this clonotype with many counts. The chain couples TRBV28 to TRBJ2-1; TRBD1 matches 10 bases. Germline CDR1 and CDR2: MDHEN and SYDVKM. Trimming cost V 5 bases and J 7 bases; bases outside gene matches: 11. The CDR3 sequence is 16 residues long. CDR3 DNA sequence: TGTGCCAGCAGTCCCCCGGGACAGGGGTTTTGGAATGAGCAGTTCTTC. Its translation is CASSPPGQGFWNEQFF.

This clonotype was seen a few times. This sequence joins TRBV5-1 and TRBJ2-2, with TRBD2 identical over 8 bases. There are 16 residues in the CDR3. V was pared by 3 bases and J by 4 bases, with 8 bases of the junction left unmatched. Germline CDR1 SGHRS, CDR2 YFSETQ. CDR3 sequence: CASSYSGTRPTGELFF. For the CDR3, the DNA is TGCGCCAGCAGCTATAGCGGGACCCGACCCACCGGGGAGCTGTTTTTT.

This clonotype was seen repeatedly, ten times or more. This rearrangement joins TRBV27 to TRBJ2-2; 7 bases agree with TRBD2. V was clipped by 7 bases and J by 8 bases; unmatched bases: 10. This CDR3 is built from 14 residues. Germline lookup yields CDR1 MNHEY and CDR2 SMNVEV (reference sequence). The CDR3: CASMIREAAGELFF. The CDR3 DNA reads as TGTGCCAGCATGATCCGGGAGGCGGCGGGGGAGCTGTTTTTT.

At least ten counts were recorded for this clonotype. This chain's CDR3 is CASSLEGLTEAFF. CDR3 in DNA: TGTGCCAGCAGCTTGGAGGGACTCACTGAAGCTTTCTTT. The V call is TRBV5-6, the J call TRBJ1-1; weak D call: TRBD1 (5 bases). There are 13 residues in the CDR3. The germline gives CDR1 SGHDT, CDR2 YYEEEE. Between the trimmed V and J ends, which lost 0 bases and 4 bases, there was a span of 7 bases.

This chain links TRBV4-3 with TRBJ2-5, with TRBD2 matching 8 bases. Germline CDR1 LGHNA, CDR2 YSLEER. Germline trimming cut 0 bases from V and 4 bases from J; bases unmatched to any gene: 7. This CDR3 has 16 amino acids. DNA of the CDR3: TGCGCCAGCAGCCAAGATACCAGCGGGAGTGGAGAGACCCAGTACTTC. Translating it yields CASSQDTSGSGETQYF.